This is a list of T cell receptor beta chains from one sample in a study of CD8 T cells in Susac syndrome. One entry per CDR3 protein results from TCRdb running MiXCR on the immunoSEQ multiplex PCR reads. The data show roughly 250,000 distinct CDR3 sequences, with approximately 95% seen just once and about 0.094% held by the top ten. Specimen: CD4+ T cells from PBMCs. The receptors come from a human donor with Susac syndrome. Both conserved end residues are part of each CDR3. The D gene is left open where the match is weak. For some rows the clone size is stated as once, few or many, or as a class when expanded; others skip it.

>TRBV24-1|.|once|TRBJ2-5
CATSDSGPWETQYF
TGTGCCACCAGTGATTCAGGGCCCTGGGAGACCCAGTACTTC
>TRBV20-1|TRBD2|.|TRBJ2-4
CSARPSGSAIYLPNIQYF
TGCAGTGCTAGACCTAGCGGGAGTGCAATTTACCTCCCAAACATTCAGTACTTC
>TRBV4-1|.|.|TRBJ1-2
CASSQVRFWDGYTF
TGCGCCAGCAGCCAAGTCAGGTTTTGGGACGGCTACACCTTC
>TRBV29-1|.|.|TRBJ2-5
CSVAGAEETQYF
TGCAGCGTTGCAGGAGCCGAAGAGACCCAGTACTTC
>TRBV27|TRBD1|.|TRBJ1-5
CASSLISGGDQPQHF
TGTGCCAGCAGTTTAATATCAGGGGGGGATCAGCCCCAGCATTTT
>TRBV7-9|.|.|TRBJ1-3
CASSRTMSSGNTIYF
TGTGCCAGCAGCCGCACGATGAGCTCTGGAAACACCATATATTTT
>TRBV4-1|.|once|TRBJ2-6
CASGRGSGEGANVLTF
TGCGCCAGCGGCCGTGGTTCGGGCGAAGGGGCCAACGTCCTGACTTTC
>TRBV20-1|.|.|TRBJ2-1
CSPRREGSYNEQFF
TGCAGTCCGAGAAGGGAAGGTTCCTACAATGAGCAGTTCTTC
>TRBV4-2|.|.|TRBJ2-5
CASSQDARQETQYF
TGTGCCAGCAGCCAAGATGCCCGCCAAGAGACCCAGTACTTC
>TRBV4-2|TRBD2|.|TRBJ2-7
CASSQDRLAGAEQYF
TGTGCCAGCAGCCAAGATAGGCTAGCGGGAGCCGAGCAGTACTTC
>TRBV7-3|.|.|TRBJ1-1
CASSLRSGPNTEAFF
TGTGCCAGCAGCTTAAGGAGTGGGCCAAACACTGAAGCTTTCTTT
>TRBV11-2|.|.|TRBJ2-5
CASSTGGRETQYF
TGTGCCAGCAGCACCGGAGGGCGGGAGACCCAGTACTTC
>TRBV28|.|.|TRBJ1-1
CASSRSGGPMNTEAFF
TGTGCCAGCAGCCGAAGTGGAGGCCCCATGAACACTGAAGCTTTCTTT
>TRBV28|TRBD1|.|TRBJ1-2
CASSSGQGGYGYTF
TGTGCCAGCAGTTCCGGACAGGGGGGCTATGGCTACACCTTC
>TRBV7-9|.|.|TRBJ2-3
CASSHRGEDTQYF
TGTGCCAGCAGCCACCGGGGTGAAGATACGCAGTATTTT
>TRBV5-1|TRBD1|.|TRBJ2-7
CASSLGDRDRSYEQYF
TGCGCCAGCAGCTTGGGCGACCGGGACAGATCCTACGAGCAGTACTTC